What follows are 15 T cell receptor beta chains derived from one specimen sequenced in a study of blood T cell repertoires in COVID-19. Only in-frame clones appear in the TCRdb table, and some are missing; sequencing was by immunoSEQ multiplex PCR. The sample has about 200,000 clones, more than 75% seen once; the top ten hold over 9.5%. The source material was peripheral blood. These receptors originate from a woman aged 40 to 49 with acute or convalescent COVID-19.

Concerning this clone: Other DNA sequences in the same sample also yield this CDR3. This chain joins TRBV6-2 or TRBV6-3 and TRBJ2-7, with TRBD2 matching over 9 bases. The junction had 1 base not matched to a gene; V was cut back by 4 bases and J by 3 bases. From germline, CDR1 is MNHEY and CDR2 SVGEGT. CDR3 length equals 13 residues. For the CDR3, the DNA is TGTGCCAGCAGTTGGACTAGCGTCTACGAGCAGTACTTC. Translating gives CASSWTSVYEQYF.

The rearrangement joins TRBV2 to TRBJ2-7; tentative D call: TRBD1 (5 bases). CDR1 SNHLY and CDR2 FYNNEI come from the germline V gene. The CDR3 totals 12 residues. Trimming shortened V by 5 bases and J by 4 bases, and 9 bases separated the two germline ends. CDR3 DNA: TGTGCCAGCAGTAGGGGATCTTACGAGCAGTACTTC. Amino acid sequence: CASSRGSYEQYF.

The V gene is TRBV30, the J gene TRBJ2-7; TRBD1 matches at 8 bases. The CDR3 sequence is 14 residues long. The V gene end was trimmed by 3 bases and the J gene end by 4 bases; junction bases not matched to a gene: 8. Germline loops: CDR1 GTSNPN, CDR2 SVGIG (reference sequence). The CDR3 is CAWSRTGSRYEQYF. CDR3 bases: TGTGCCTGGAGCCGGACAGGGAGTCGGTACGAGCAGTACTTC.

V is TRBV5-1 and J is TRBJ2-1, with a tentative D call TRBD1 (6 bases). This CDR3 is built from 14 residues. Trimming cost V 3 bases and J 6 bases, with 13 bases left between them. CDR1 is SGHRS and CDR2 is YFSETQ in the germline V gene. For the CDR3, the DNA is TGCGCCAGCAGCTCTGGGGGCGCGGGCAATGAGCAGTTCTTC. As protein: CASSSGGAGNEQFF. Complete variable domain (other parts from reference TRBV5-1 and TRBJ2-1): KAGVTQTPRYLIKTRGQQVTLSCSPISGHRSVSWYQQTPGQGLQFLFEYFSETQRNKGNFPGRFSGRQFSNSRSEMNVSTLELGDSALYLCASSSGGAGNEQFFGPGTRLTVL.

This clone has just a few counts. This chain connects TRBV7-6 to TRBJ2-3; TRBD2 matches 9 bases. Germline lookup yields CDR1 SGHVS and CDR2 FNYEAQ. The CDR3 has 15 residues. With 2 bases clipped from V and 3 bases from J, the junction kept 3 bases outside the gene matches. CDR3 loop: CASSLMTSGTDTQYF. For the CDR3, the DNA is TGTGCCAGCAGCTTAATGACTAGCGGTACAGATACGCAGTATTTT.

This clone was detected only once. A read error is likely, as this CDR3 ends without the conserved phenylalanine or tryptophan. Because the CDR3's place on the DNA is in doubt, the DNA is left out and the CDR3 is given as listed by TCRdb. This rearrangement joins TRBV11-2 to TRBJ2-6; TRBD1, the table's D call, was not compared with the DNA. From germline, CDR1 is SGHAT and CDR2 FQNNGV. The CDR3 has 13 residues if both end residues are counted. Here the CDR3 reads CASSLDGTGGPSL.

The genes are TRBV14 and TRBJ1-1, with TRBD1 matching 11 bases. With V trimmed by 3 bases and J by 4 bases, 13 bases remained unmatched. The CDR3 is 18 amino acids. Germline loops: CDR1 SGHDN, CDR2 FVKESK. The CDR3 DNA follows: TGTGCCAGCAGCCAGGCCGTCGCGGACAGGGGGCTGGTCACTGAAGCTTTCTTT. Protein: CASSQAVADRGLVTEAFF. Together with reference TRBV14 and TRBJ1-1, the CDR3 gives the full variable domain: EAGVTQFPSHSVIEKGQTVTLRCDPISGHDNLYWYRRVMGKEIKFLLHFVKESKQDESGMPNNRFLAERTGGTYSTLKVQPAELEDSGVYFCASSQAVADRGLVTEAFFGQGTRLTVV.

V and J are TRBV11-1 and TRBJ2-1, with 9 bases matching TRBD2. The germline gives CDR1 SGHAT, CDR2 FQDESV (reference sequence). The CDR3 length is 16 residues. V lost 1 base and J lost 4; bases outside the gene matches: 5. The CDR3 spells CASSLVGGGAYNEQFF. The DNA for the CDR3 is TGTGCCAGCAGCTTAGTTGGCGGGGGGGCTTACAATGAGCAGTTCTTC.

The gene calls are TRBV5-1 and TRBJ1-2; D unclear. CDR1 is SGHRS and CDR2 is YFSETQ in the germline V gene. The CDR3 covers 14 residues. Deletions cut 4 bases from V and 8 bases from J, with 18 bases between. The CDR3 is CASSPQVGRGGYTF. The CDR3 DNA follows: TGCGCCAGCAGCCCTCAGGTGGGAAGAGGGGGCTACACCTTC.

The rearrangement uses TRBV15 and TRBJ2-6; TRBD2 is a possible D gene (5 bases). Per germline, CDR1 LNHNV and CDR2 YYDKDF (reference sequence). There are 15 residues in the CDR3. Trimming removed 5 bases from V and 4 bases from J, with 12 bases in between. The CDR3 DNA is TGTGCCACCAGCCCCGGAGGATCCGGGGCCAACGTCCTGACTTTC. It codes for CATSPGGSGANVLTF.

The V call is TRBV10-2, the J call TRBJ2-3; possibly TRBD2 for D (6 bases). The germline V and J ends were trimmed by 7 bases and 3 bases, with 8 bases remaining between them. Germline CDR1 reads WSHSY; CDR2 reads SAAADI. There are 12 residues in the CDR3. The CDR3, as DNA: TGCGCCAGCATAGGAGGGACAGATACGCAGTATTTT. Translating it yields CASIGGTDTQYF.

This chain connects TRBV5-8 to TRBJ2-7; 9 positions match TRBD1. Germline lookup yields CDR1 SGHTS and CDR2 YDEGEE. The V gene end was trimmed by 3 bases and the J gene end by 7 bases; junction bases not matched to a gene: 5. The length of the CDR3 is 13 residues. CDR3 sequence (DNA): TGTGCCAGCAGCTACGACAGGGGGATGGAGCAGTACTTC. Translated: CASSYDRGMEQYF.

J is TRBJ2-3 and V is TRBV11-3; 12 bases fit TRBD1. Losses at the gene ends were 5 bases for V and 1 base for J; bases not matched to a gene: 4. Germline loops: CDR1 SGHNT, CDR2 YENEEA. The CDR3 is made up of 16 amino acids. CDR3 sequence: CASSVGQGAGTDTQYF. In DNA, the CDR3 is TGTGCCAGCAGCGTGGGACAGGGGGCAGGCACAGATACGCAGTATTTT.

The rearrangement joins TRBV7-8 to TRBJ2-7, with 7 nucleotides matching TRBD1. This CDR3 has 15 residues. CDR1 and CDR2 from the germline V gene are SGHVS and FQNEAQ. The J segment lost 0 bases and the V segment lost 5 bases, leaving 7 bases of the junction unmatched. Written as DNA, the CDR3 is TGTGCCAGCAGCCTAATTCGGACAGGCTCCTACGAGCAGTACTTC. It translates to CASSLIRTGSYEQYF.

CDR3: CASQTGAGGYQPQHF. In DNA, the CDR3 is TGTGCCAGTCAAACAGGGGCGGGAGGGTATCAGCCCCAGCATTTT. The V call is TRBV19, the J call TRBJ1-5; 7 bases are shared with TRBD1. J was trimmed by 5 bases and V by 8 bases; bases with no gene match: 12. The CDR3 sequence is 15 residues long. CDR1 and CDR2 from the germline V gene are LNHDA and SQIVND (reference sequence).